These T cell receptor beta chains were read from a single sample in a study of T cell responses to AZD1222 COVID-19 vaccine. Measured with immunoSEQ multiplex PCR; TCRdb has only the in-frame clones, and not every one. The sample holds 140,000 to 150,000 clones, 85% to 95% seen once. Sequenced here: peripheral blood, sampled after recovery from COVID-19. All receptors derive from an adult who had recovered from COVID-19. Each CDR3 is given with its conserved first and last residue. A D gene is named only where the DNA matches it firmly. Part of the rows lack a size; the others show once, few, many or a class for expanded clones.

v_gene	j_gene	abundance	d_gene	CDR3nt	CDR3aa
TRBV5-6	TRBJ1-1	-	TRBD1	TGTGCCAGCAGCTTGGGACAGGGGGCTGGAGTGGCTTTCTTT	CASSLGQGAGVAFF
TRBV27	TRBJ2-1	-	TRBD2	TGTGCCAGCAGTTCTAGCGGGAGACATTACAATGAGCAGTTCTTC	CASSSSGRHYNEQFF
TRBV3-1/TRBV3-2	TRBJ1-5	-	-	TGTGCCAGCAGCCAAGCGGGGGGGAGTAGTCAGCCCCAGCATTTT	CASSQAGGSSQPQHF
TRBV24-1	TRBJ1-5	once	-	TGTGCCACCAGTGAAAGTAGGTATCAGCCCCAGCATTTT	CATSESRYQPQHF
TRBV2	TRBJ2-7	-	TRBD2	TGTGCCAGCACCACACAGAGTCGGGCACTAGCGGACCCGAGCTACGAGCAGTACTTC	CASTTQSRALADPSYEQYF
TRBV19	TRBJ2-5	-	-	TGTGCCAGTAGGACAGGACCCTCAGGGGAGACCCAGTACTTC	CASRTGPSGETQYF
TRBV29-1	TRBJ1-3	-	-	TGCAGCGTTGATTTGGCAACAGCCCCTGGAAACACCATATATTTT	CSVDLATAPGNTIYF
TRBV18	TRBJ1-4	-	TRBD1	TGTGCCAGCTCACCACCCCGGACAGGGGTAGATGAAAAACTGTTTTTT	CASSPPRTGVDEKLFF
TRBV4-1	TRBJ1-2	-	-	TGCGCCAGCAGCCAAGTCGGGGAAACTAACTATGGCTACACCTTC	CASSQVGETNYGYTF
TRBV12-3/TRBV12-4	TRBJ2-7	-	TRBD2	TGTGCCAGCAGTCACAGGACTAGCACCGAGCAGTACTTC	CASSHRTSTEQYF
TRBV19	TRBJ1-5	-	TRBD1	TGTGCCAGTAATGCGGGAGACAGGGTCAATCAGCCCCAGCATTTT	CASNAGDRVNQPQHF
TRBV30	TRBJ1-1	-	-	TGTGCCTGGAGGGGGGACACCAACACTGAAGCTTTCTTT	CAWRGDTNTEAFF
TRBV29-1	TRBJ1-1	-	-	TGCAGCGGGACGACATTTGGTGGGTTCTTCACTGAAGCTTTCTTT	CSGTTFGGFFTEAFF
TRBV7-2	TRBJ1-2	-	-	TGTGCCAGCACCCCGCTCACGGGCAGTCTCAATGGCTACACCTTC	CASTPLTGSLNGYTF
TRBV3-1/TRBV3-2	TRBJ2-5	-	TRBD2	TGTGCCAGCAGCCAAGGTAGCGGGAGTGAGACCCAGTACTTC	CASSQGSGSETQYF
TRBV28	TRBJ1-4	-	TRBD1	TGTGCCAGCAGTTTCCAGGGGGCCGGTGAGGGTGAAAAACTGTTTTTT	CASSFQGAGEGEKLFF